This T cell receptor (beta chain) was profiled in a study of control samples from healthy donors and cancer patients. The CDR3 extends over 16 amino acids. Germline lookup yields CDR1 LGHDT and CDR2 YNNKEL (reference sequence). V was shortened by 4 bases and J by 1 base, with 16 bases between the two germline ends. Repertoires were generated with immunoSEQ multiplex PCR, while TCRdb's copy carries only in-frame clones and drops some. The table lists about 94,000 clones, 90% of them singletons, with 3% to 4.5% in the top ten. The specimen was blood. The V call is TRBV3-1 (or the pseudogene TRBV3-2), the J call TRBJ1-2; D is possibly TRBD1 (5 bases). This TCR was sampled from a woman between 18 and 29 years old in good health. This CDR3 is CASSRNGGVDNYGYTF. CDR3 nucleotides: TGTGCCAGCAGCCGAAATGGGGGGGTTGATAACTATGGCTACACCTTC.